This record looks at one TCR beta chain sequence and its context. There is no known antigen for this receptor. Base quality data are lacking; no much larger clone is found one base away. This sample is drawn from a study of a mutant IDH1 vaccine in newly diagnosed glioma listed by TCRdb under 2021. In terms of the full investigation: Vaccination was initiated 4-6 weeks after radiotherapy alone, or concurrently with temozolomide cycles in the chemotherapy-containing groups. Of the roughly 34 treated patients, about 62% were male and about 38% were female, and the mean age was roughly 38 years. Prior to enrollment, standard therapy consisting of radiotherapy alone, temozolomide alone, or radiochemotherapy with temozolomide had been administered to patients, with the combination being received by most patients. The week-35 safety follow-up took place at visit V12, and the week-47 end of study took place at visit V13. Peripheral blood samples were drawn at six visits, namely V03 (baseline), V05, V07, V10, V12 and V13. Longitudinal TCRB deep sequencing was performed for about two dozen treated patients wherever samples were available for exploratory analyses. General conclusions and limits of the study: Availability determined which PBMC samples were chosen for TCRB deep sequencing. No apparent relationship was observed between pseudoprogression and alterations in the top peripheral T cell clonotypes detected by TCRB sequencing. Immune responses induced by the vaccine were seen in approximately 93% of patients across multiple MHC alleles. It was noted by the authors that analyses of patient blood samples could not be reproduced owing to sample limitations.

Library generation was performed with the immunoSEQ multiplex PCR assay. Following the manufacturer's protocol, the hsTCRB Kit was used to amplify rearranged TCR beta chain sequences. TCRB libraries were sequenced on an Illumina MiSeq. The original methods were these. The kit vendor's proprietary platform handled demultiplexing, trimming and gene mapping. TCRdb took this table from immuneACCESS and kept in-frame rearrangements with V and J called. Such tables lack part of the clones; where checked against another copy, unresolved V genes explain under half of the gap, and the rest is unexplained. The V and J calls and clone size come from that table; D and trimming were worked out from the DNA. Present in this sample are 41,000 or so clones, 80% to 90% of which were seen just once. The ten largest account for roughly 1.5% of the sample. There are 17 amino acids in the CDR3, from cysteine to phenylalanine inclusive. Only the CDR3 region is kept as DNA, spanning 51 bases read in frame from base 1. From a lookup of the germline V gene, CDR1 and CDR2 are LGHNA and YNFKEQ. V is trimmed back by 4 bases and J by 0 bases, and the junction contains 9 bases that no gene match accounts for.

The sample's time point, from its label and the paper: week 35, safety follow-up. A 20-mer mutant IDH1 peptide at 300 micrograms in Montanide made up each vaccine dose, which was injected subcutaneously together with topical imiquimod. Patients were given eight vaccinations, in weeks 1, 3, 5, 7, 11, 15, 19 and 23, which matched visits V03 through V10. All donors had newly diagnosed IDH1-mutant astrocytomas of WHO grade 3 or 4 that showed loss of nuclear ATRX. The samples were drawn from NOA16, a multicentre, single-arm, open-label phase I trial in Germany that tested a mutant IDH1 peptide vaccine in humans for the first time. Genomic DNA for TCRB sequencing was isolated from EDTA blood with the DNeasy Blood and Tissue Kit.

The sample here was PBMCs, taken from a glioma patient whose treatment included an IDH1 peptide vaccine. Rearrangement joined TRBV4-2 to TRBJ2-1, with 7 middle bases fitting TRBD2. This TCR was recovered from a man between 40 and 49 years old with glioma. The DNA reads TGTGCCAGCAGCCGAGAAGCCGGGACTACCTCCTACAATGAGCAGTTCTTC. Its translation is CASSREAGTTSYNEQFF.